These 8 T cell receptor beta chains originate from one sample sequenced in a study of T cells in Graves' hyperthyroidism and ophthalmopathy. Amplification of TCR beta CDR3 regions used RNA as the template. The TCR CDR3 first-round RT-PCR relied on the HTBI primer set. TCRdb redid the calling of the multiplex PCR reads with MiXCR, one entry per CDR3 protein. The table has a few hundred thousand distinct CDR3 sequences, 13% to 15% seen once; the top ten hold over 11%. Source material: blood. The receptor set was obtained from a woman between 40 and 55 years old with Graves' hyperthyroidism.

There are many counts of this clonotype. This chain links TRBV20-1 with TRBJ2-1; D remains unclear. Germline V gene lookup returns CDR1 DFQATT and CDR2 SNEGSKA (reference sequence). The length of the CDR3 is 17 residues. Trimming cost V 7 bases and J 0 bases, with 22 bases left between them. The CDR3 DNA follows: TGCAGTGTTTTGGAGCACGGCGGTTTGAGCTCCTACAATGAGCAGTTCTTC. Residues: CSVLEHGGLSSYNEQFF.

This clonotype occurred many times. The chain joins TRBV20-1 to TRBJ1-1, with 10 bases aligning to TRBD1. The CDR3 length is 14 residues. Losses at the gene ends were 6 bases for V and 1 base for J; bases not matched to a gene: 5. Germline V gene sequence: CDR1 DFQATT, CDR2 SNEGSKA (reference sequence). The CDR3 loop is CSAGGQGRNTEAFF. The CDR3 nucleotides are TGCAGTGCGGGGGGACAGGGGAGGAACACTGAAGCTTTCTTT.

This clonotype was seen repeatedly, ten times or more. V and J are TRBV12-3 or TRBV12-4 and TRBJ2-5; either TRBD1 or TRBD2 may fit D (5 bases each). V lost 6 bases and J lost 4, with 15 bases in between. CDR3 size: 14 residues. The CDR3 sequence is CASSFDWGPETQYF. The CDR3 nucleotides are TGTGCCAGCAGCTTTGACTGGGGACCAGAGACCCAGTACTTC.

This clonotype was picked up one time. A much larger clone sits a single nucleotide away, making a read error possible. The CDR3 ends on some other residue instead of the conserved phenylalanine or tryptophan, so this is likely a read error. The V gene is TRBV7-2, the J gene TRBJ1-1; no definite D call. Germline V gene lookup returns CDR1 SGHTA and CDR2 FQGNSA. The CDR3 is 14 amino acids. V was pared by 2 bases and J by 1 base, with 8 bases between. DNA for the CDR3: TGTGCCAGCAGCTTAAATCCAGGGAACACTGAAGCTTTCTTA. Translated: CASSLNPGNTEAFL.

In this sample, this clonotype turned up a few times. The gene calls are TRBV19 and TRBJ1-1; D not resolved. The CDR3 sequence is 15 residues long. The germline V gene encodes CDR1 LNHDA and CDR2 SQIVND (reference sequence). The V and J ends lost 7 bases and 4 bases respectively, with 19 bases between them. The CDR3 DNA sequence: TGTGCCAGTACTGGTTGGACGGCCGACTTCACTGAAGCTTTCTTT. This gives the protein CASTGWTADFTEAFF.

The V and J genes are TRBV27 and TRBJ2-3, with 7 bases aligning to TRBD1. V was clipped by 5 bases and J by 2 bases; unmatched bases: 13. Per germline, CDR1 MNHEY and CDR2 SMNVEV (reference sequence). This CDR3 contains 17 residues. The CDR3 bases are TGTGCCAGCAGTGAACAGCCTACGGGACAGTCCACAGATACGCAGTATTTT. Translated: CASSEQPTGQSTDTQYF.

CDR3 in amino acids: CASSPQGVGNTIYF. The CDR3 region has the DNA TGTGCCAGCTCACCACAAGGGGTTGGAAACACCATATATTTT. V is TRBV18 and J is TRBJ1-3; D is possibly TRBD1 (5 bases). The CDR3 extends over 14 amino acids. The germline V gene has CDR1 KGHSH and CDR2 LQKENI. Trimming took 1 base from V and 3 from J, leaving 7 bases between them.

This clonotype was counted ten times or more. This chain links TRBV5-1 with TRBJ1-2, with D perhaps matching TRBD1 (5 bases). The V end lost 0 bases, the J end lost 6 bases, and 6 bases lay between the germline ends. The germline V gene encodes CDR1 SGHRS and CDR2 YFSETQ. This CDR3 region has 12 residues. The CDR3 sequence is CASSLEGDGYTF. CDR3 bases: TGCGCCAGCAGCTTGGAAGGGGATGGCTACACCTTC.